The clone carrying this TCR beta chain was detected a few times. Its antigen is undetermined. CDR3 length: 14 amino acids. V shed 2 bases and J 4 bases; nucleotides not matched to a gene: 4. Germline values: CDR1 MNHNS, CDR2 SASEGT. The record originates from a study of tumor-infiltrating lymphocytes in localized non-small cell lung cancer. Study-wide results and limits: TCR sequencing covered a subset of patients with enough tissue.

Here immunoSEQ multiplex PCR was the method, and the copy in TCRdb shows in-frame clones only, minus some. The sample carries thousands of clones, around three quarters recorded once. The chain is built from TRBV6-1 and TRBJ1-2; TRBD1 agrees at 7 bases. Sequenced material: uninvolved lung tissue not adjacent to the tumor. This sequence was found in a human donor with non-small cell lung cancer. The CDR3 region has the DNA TGTGCCAGCAGTGAAAGGCGGGACAGCTATGGCTACACCTTC. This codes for CASSERRDSYGYTF.